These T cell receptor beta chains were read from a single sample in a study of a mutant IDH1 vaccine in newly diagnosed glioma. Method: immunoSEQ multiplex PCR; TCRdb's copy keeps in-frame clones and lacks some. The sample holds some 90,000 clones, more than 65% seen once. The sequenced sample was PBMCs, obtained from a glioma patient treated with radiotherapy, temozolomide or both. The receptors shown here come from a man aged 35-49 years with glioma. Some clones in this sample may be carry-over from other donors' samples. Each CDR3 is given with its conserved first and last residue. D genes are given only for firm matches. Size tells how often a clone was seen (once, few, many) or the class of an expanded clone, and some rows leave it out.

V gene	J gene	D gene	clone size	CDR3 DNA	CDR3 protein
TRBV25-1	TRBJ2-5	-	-	TGTGCCAGCAGTGACTCAAGGTGGGCAGGGAATGACCAAGAGACCCAGTACTTC	CASSDSRWAGNDQETQYF
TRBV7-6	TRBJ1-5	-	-	TGTGCCAGCAGCACCCTTGCAGGGTTCAATCAGCCCCAGCATTTT	CASSTLAGFNQPQHF
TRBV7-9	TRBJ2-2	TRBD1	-	TGTGCCAGCAGCTCGGGACAGGGGGTCGCCGGGGAGCTGTTTTTT	CASSSGQGVAGELFF
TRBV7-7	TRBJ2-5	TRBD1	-	TGTGCCAGCAGCTTAGGCGACAGGGACCAAGAGACCCAGTACTTC	CASSLGDRDQETQYF
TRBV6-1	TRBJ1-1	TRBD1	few	TGTGCCAGCAGTGAGGTCAGGGGGCACACTGAAGCTTTCTTT	CASSEVRGHTEAFF
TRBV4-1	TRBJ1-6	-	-	TGCGCCAGCAGCCCCGGGACCACTAATTCACCCCTCCACTTT	CASSPGTTNSPLHF
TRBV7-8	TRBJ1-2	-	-	TGTGCCAGCAGCTCGACAGGAATCTATGGCTACACCTTC	CASSSTGIYGYTF
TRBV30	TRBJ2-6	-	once	TGTGCCTGGAACAGGGACTCTGGGGCCAACGTCCTGACTTTC	CAWNRDSGANVLTF
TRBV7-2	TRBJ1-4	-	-	TGTGCCAGCAGCTTACTCCCGGCCACAACTAATGAAAAACTGTTTTTT	CASSLLPATTNEKLFF
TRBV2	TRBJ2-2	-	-	TGTGCCAGCGACTTATTGGGACCAAACACCGGGGAGCTGTTTTTT	CASDLLGPNTGELFF
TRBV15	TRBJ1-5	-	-	TGTGCCACCAGCATACAGCTTAATAGCAATCAGCCCCAGCATTTT	CATSIQLNSNQPQHF
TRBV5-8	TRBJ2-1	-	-	TGTGCCAGCAGCTTGTTTGCCGGGAAGACCTACAATGAGCAGTTCTTC	CASSLFAGKTYNEQFF
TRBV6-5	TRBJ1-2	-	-	TGTGCCACACGGGGGGCGCGCGGCTACACCTTC	CATRGARGYTF
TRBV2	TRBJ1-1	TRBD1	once	TGTGCCAGCAGTGAAACCGGACAGGGGATGAACACTGAAGCTTTCTTT	CASSETGQGMNTEAFF
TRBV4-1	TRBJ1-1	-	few	TGCGCCAGCAGCCAAGTGGCCGGAGGTAACACTGAAGCTTTCTTT	CASSQVAGGNTEAFF
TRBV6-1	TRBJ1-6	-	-	-	CASSDLWAGGTRF
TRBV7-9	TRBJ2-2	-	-	TGTGCCAGCAGCTTAGGGACCGCCGCCGGGGAGCTGTTTTTT	CASSLGTAAGELFF
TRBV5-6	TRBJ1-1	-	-	TGTGCCAGCAGCTTGGAGAGGGCCAGGGGCACTGAAGCTTTCTTT	CASSLERARGTEAFF
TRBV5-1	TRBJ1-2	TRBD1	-	TGCGCCAGCAGCGGGGACAGGGGTTATGGCTACACCTTC	CASSGDRGYGYTF
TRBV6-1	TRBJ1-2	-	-	TGTGCCAGCAGTGAAGTGGCGTCTGCGGGGGGCTACACCTTC	CASSEVASAGGYTF
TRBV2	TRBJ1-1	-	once	TGTGCCAGCAGTCAGGGGAGGAACACTGAAGCTTTCTTT	CASSQGRNTEAFF
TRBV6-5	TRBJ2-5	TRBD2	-	TGTGCCAGCAGTTCCCCGGGGGGGGAGACCCAGTACTTC	CASSSPGGETQYF
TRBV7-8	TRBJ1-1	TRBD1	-	TGTGCCAGCAGCTTCAGAGGAACAGGGGCCGCTTTCTTT	CASSFRGTGAAFF
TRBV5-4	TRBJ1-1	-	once	TGTGCCAGCAGCTTGGGCCGGGGAGCCAGGGCTGAAGCTTTCTTT	CASSLGRGARAEAFF
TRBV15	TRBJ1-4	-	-	TGTGCCACCAGCGTCAGGGTACCAAATGAAAAACTGTTTTTT	CATSVRVPNEKLFF
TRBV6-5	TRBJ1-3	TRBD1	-	TGTGCCAGCAGTGAAGGGACAGGGGCCAGCACCATATATTTT	CASSEGTGASTIYF
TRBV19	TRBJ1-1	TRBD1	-	TGTGCCAGCAGACCGACAGGGGGCGATGGAACTGAAGCTTTCTTT	CASRPTGGDGTEAFF
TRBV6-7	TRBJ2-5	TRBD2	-	TGTGCCAGCAGTTACAGGTCTAGCGGGGCGGAAGAGACCCAGTACTTC	CASSYRSSGAEETQYF
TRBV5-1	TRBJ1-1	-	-	TGCGCCAGCAGCCTAATGCCCGGGGATGAAGCTTTCTTT	CASSLMPGDEAFF
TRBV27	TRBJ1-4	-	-	TGTGCCAGCAGTTTATGGCCCCCAGGGCTAGCTAATGAAAAACTGTTTTTT	CASSLWPPGLANEKLFF
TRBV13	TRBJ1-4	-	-	TGTGCCAGCAGCCAAAGAGGAGTCCGGGAAAAACTGTTTTTT	CASSQRGVREKLFF
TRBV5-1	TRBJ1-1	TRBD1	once	TGCGCCAGCAGCGTGGGTGGCGGGACAGGCTACCGACGGGCTTTCTTT	CASSVGGGTGYRRAFF
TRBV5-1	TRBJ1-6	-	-	TGCGCCAGCAGCATTACAGGGCTTTCAATGGAGCCCCTCCACTTT	CASSITGLSMEPLHF
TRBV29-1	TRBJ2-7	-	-	TGCAGCGTTGGGGCAGATACCACCTACGAGCAGTACTTC	CSVGADTTYEQYF
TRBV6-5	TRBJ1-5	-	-	TGTGCCAGCAGTCCCACGGAGGGTGGTGGTCAGCCCCAGCATTTT	CASSPTEGGGQPQHF
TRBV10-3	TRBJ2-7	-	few	TGTGCCATCAGCCCCCAGGACACATCCTACGAGCAGTACTTC	CAISPQDTSYEQYF
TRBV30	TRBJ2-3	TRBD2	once	TGTGCCTGGAGCCCCGCCCGGACTAGCGGGGGGGTAGATACGCAGTATTTT	CAWSPARTSGGVDTQYF
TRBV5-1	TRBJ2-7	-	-	TGCGCCAGCAGCTTTGCTCCAGCGTCCTACGAGCAGTACTTC	CASSFAPASYEQYF
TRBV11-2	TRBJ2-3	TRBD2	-	TGTGCCAGTAGGACTAGCGGGGGAGATACGCAGTATTTT	CASRTSGGDTQYF
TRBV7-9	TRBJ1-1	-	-	TGTGCCAGCCGGGGACGGCTGAACACTGAAGCTTTCTTT	CASRGRLNTEAFF
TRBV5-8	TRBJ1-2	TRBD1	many	TGTGCCAGCAGGGGACAGACAAACTATGGCTACACCTTC	CASRGQTNYGYTF
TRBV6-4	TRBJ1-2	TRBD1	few	TGTGCCAGCAGTCCGGGACAGAACTATGGCTACACCTTC	CASSPGQNYGYTF
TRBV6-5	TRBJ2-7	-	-	TGTGCCAGCAGTTACTCGAATGACCCCCTCTACGAGCAGTACTTC	CASSYSNDPLYEQYF
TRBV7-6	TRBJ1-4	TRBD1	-	TGTGCCAGCAGCATGGGACAGGGAAGTGAAAAACTGTTTTTT	CASSMGQGSEKLFF
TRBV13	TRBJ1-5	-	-	TGTGCCAGCAGCTTAAATAGGGGACTGAACAATCAGCCCCAGCATTTT	CASSLNRGLNNQPQHF
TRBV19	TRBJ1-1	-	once	TGTGCCAGTAGTCCAAGGTGGGCGGCCGGGGTTGAAGCTTTCTTT	CASSPRWAAGVEAFF
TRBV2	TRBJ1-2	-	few	TGTGCCAGCAGTCCGGGACGAACTAACTATGGCTACACCTTC	CASSPGRTNYGYTF
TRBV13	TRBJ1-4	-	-	TGTGCCAGCAGCTTAGTCGGCGGCAGTTTGAGTGAAAAACTGTTTTTT	CASSLVGGSLSEKLFF
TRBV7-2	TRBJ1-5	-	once	TGTGCCAGCAGCTTATCTGGGGGCAATCAGCCCCAGCATTTT	CASSLSGGNQPQHF
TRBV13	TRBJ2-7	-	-	TGTGCCAGCAGCTTAGATCCCTACGAGCAGTACTTC	CASSLDPYEQYF
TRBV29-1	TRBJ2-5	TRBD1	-	TGCAGCGCTAGGACAGGAGGTAGAGAGACCCAGTACTTC	CSARTGGRETQYF
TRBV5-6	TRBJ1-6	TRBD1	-	TGTGCCAGCACATCGGGACAGGGGACCGTCCCCCACTTT	CASTSGQGTVPHF
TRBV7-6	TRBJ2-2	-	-	TGTGCCAGCAGCTTAGACCGGACGAACACCGGGGAGCTGTTTTTT	CASSLDRTNTGELFF
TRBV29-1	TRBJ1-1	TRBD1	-	TGCAGCGTAGGATTGAGGGGGCGTTTCACTGAAGCTTTCTTT	CSVGLRGRFTEAFF
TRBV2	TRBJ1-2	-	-	TGTGCCAGCAGTGTTGAGGGACTTGGGCTATATGGCTACACCTTC	CASSVEGLGLYGYTF